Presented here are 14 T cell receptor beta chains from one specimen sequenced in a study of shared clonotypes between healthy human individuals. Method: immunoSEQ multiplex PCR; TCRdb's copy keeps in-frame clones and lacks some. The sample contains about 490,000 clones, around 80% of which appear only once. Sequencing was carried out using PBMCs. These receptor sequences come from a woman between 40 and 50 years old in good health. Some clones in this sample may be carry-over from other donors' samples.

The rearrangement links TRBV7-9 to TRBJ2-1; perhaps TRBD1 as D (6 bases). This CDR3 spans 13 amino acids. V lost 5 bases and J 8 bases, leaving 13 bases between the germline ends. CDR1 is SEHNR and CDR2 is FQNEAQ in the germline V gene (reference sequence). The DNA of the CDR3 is TGTGCCAGCAGCCGTACAGGGTGGGATGAGCAGTTCTTC. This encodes CASSRTGWDEQFF.

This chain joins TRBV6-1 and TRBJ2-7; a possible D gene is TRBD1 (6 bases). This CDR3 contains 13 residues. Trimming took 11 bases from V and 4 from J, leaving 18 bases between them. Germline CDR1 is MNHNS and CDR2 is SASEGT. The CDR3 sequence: CAADLGQSYEQYF. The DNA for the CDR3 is TGTGCCGCGGACCTGGGACAATCTTACGAGCAGTACTTC.

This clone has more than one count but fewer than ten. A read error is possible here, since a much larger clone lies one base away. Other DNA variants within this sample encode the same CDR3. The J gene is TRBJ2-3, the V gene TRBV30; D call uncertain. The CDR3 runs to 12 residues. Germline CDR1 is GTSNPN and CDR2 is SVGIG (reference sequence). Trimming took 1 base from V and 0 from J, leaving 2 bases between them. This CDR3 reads CAWSASTDTQYF. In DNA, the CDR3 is TGTGCCTGGAGTGCTAGCACAGATACGCAGTATTTT.

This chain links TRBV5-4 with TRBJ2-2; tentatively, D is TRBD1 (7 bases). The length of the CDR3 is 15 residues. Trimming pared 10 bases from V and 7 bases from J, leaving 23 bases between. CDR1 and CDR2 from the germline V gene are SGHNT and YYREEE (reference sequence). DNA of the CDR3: TGTGCCTCTAGCGAGGGGGCAGGGCAAGTCGGGGAGCTGTTTTTT. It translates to CASSEGAGQVGELFF.

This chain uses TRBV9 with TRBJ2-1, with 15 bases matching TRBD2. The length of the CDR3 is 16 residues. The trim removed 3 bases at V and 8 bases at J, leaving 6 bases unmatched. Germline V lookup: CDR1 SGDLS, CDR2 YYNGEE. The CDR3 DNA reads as TGTGCCAGCAGCGGGGGACTAGCGGGAGGAAGGGATGAGCAGTTCTTC. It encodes CASSGGLAGGRDEQFF.

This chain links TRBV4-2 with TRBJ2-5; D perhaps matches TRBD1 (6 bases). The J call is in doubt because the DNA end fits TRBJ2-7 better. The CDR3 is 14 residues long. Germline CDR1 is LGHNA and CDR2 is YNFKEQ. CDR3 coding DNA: TGTGCCAGCAGCCAGGCTGGGCAACAGGGCGAGCAGTACTTC. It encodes CASSQAGQQGEQYF.

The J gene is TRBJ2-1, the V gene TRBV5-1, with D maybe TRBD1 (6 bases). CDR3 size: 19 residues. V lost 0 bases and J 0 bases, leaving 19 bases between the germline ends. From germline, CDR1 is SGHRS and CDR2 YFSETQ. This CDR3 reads CASSLVGTSSLGSYNEQFF. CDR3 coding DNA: TGCGCCAGCAGCTTGGTGGGGACAAGCTCCCTCGGCTCCTACAATGAGCAGTTCTTC.

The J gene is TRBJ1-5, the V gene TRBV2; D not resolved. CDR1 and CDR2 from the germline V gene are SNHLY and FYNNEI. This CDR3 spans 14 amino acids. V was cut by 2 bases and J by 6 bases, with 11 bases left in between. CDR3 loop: CASSEQSYGQPQHF. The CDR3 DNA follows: TGTGCCAGCAGTGAACAGTCTTATGGTCAGCCCCAGCATTTT.

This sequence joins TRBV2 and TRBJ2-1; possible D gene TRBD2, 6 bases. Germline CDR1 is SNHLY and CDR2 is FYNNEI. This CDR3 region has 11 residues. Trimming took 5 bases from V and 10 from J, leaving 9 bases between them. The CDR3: CASSNAGEQFF. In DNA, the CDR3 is TGTGCCAGCAGTAATGCGGGGGAGCAGTTCTTC.

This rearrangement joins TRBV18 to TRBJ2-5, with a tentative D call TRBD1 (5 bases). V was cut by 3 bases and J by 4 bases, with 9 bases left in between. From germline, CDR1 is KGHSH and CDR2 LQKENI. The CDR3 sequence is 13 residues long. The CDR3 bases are TGTGCCAGCTCACCGAGACAGTCAGAGACCCAGTACTTC. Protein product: CASSPRQSETQYF.

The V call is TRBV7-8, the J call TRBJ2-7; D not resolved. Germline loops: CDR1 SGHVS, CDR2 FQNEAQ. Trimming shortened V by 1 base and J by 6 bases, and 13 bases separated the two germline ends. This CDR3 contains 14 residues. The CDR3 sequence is CASSLDPRFGEQYF. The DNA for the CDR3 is TGTGCCAGCAGCTTAGATCCCAGGTTCGGCGAGCAGTACTTC.

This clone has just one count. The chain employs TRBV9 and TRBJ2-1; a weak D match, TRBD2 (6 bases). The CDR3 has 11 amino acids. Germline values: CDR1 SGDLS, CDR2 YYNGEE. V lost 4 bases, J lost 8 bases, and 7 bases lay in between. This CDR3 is CASSKRDEQFF. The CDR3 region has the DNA TGTGCCAGCAGCAAGCGGGATGAGCAGTTCTTC.

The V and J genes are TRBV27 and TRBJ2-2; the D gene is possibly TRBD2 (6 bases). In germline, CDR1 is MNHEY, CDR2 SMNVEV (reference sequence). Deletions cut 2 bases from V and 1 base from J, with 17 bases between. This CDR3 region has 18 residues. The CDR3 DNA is TGTGCCAGCAGTTTACGGGGTAGCGGAAGAGGGAACACCGGGGAGCTGTTTTTT. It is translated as CASSLRGSGRGNTGELFF.

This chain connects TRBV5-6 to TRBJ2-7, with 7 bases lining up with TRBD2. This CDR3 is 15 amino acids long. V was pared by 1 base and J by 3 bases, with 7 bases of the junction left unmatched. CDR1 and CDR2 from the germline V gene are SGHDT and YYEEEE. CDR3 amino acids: CASSLSGTIYYEQYF. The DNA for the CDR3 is TGTGCCAGCAGCTTGTCCGGGACTATATACTACGAGCAGTACTTC.